The TCR beta chain under discussion was sequenced for a study of CD4 T cells in relation to SARS-CoV-2 and coronaviruses. Findings and caveats of the study: Each donor contributed either pre-pandemic or post-infection samples, not both. Monoreactive clones expanded significantly more to SARS-CoV-2 than crossreactive clones did.

Trimming cost V 0 bases and J 5 bases, with 9 bases left between them. CDR3 length: 14 residues. Per germline, CDR1 LGHNA and CDR2 YNFKEQ. About this clone: Its antigen is not known.

Unexposed donor CD4+ T cells date from 2011-2018, before the COVID-19 pandemic. Naive and memory CD4+ T cells were separated from cryopreserved PBMCs. Uncultured naive and memory CD4+ T cells supplied DNA for deep TCR-beta sequencing. Sequencing was performed with immunoSEQ multiplex PCR; in TCRdb, only in-frame clones are kept and a portion is missing. Here the sample spans tens of thousands of clones, around 86% being singletons. The clonotype was recovered from a human donor in good health. V gene TRBV4-2 combines with J gene TRBJ2-3, with D unresolved. Input material: memory CD4+ T cells from PBMCs. In DNA form, the CDR3 reads TGTGCCAGCAGCCAAGAAACGGGCGTAGATACGCAGTATTTT. This encodes CASSQETGVDTQYF.